The 9 T cell receptor beta chains below come from one sample, sequenced in a study of CD8 T cells in ankylosing spondylitis. TCRdb fed the 5' RACE reads into MiXCR, producing one record per CDR3 protein. This sample has some 340,000 distinct CDR3 sequences, with around 15% found just once. The source material was blood, either unsorted or a sorted T cell fraction (not recorded which). These receptors were obtained from a male donor with ankylosing spondylitis or in good health (not recorded which).

The genes are TRBV12-3 or TRBV12-4 and TRBJ1-1, with 8 bases identical to TRBD1. Trimming at V came to 5 bases and at J to 4 bases, leaving 9 bases not matched to a gene. The CDR3 loop spans 15 amino acids. Written as DNA, the CDR3 is TGTGCCAGCAGTCTCCTCGGACAGGGAGGCACTGAAGCTTTCTTT. Amino acids: CASSLLGQGGTEAFF.

In this sample, this clonotype turned up a few times. The chain links TRBV7-8 to TRBJ1-2; D is unresolved. The CDR3 extends over 12 amino acids. Germline V gives CDR1 SGHVS, CDR2 FQNEAQ. V gave up 5 bases and J gave up 3 bases, with 7 bases separating them. Written as DNA, the CDR3 is TGTGCCAGCAGCCTCCTGGACTATGGCTACACCTTC. Translation: CASSLLDYGYTF.

This clonotype was found many times. This chain links TRBV7-8 with TRBJ2-1, with 10 nucleotides matching TRBD1. CDR1 SGHVS and CDR2 FQNEAQ come from the germline V gene. CDR3 length: 14 residues. V was clipped by 5 bases and J by 9 bases; unmatched bases: 7. CDR3 DNA: TGTGCCAGCAGCCTCGGGACAGGGGCTGGTGAGCAGTTCTTC. This sequence encodes CASSLGTGAGEQFF.

V and J are TRBV4-2 and TRBJ2-2, with 7 nucleotides matching TRBD1. This CDR3 has 16 residues. V was clipped by 1 base and J by 4 bases; unmatched bases: 6. Germline V gene sequence: CDR1 LGHNA, CDR2 YNFKEQ. The CDR3 loop reads CASSQGDRVGTGELFF. In nucleotides, the CDR3 is TGTGCCAGCAGCCAAGGTGACAGGGTGGGCACCGGGGAGCTGTTTTTT.

The chain joins TRBV20-1 to TRBJ2-1; unclear D gene. Looked up from germline, CDR1 is DFQATT and CDR2 is SNEGSKA (reference sequence). Trimming pared 5 bases from V and 5 bases from J, leaving 4 bases between. This CDR3 is 10 amino acids long. The chain's CDR3 is CSAVNNEQFF. The CDR3 DNA follows: TGCAGTGCTGTTAACAATGAGCAGTTCTTC.

This clonotype has just a few counts. The chain has TRBV12-3 or TRBV12-4 and TRBJ2-1, with TRBD2 identical over 14 bases. This CDR3 comprises 15 residues. The V gene end was trimmed by 10 bases and the J gene end by 10 bases; junction bases not matched to a gene: 12. The CDR3 bases are TGTGCCACCGATTCCCCGGGACTAGCGGGGGCCGAGCAGTTCTTC. Protein: CATDSPGLAGAEQFF.

This chain joins TRBV7-9 and TRBJ2-1; tentatively, D is TRBD1 or TRBD2 (5 bases each). The CDR3 sequence is 15 residues long. Germline V lookup: CDR1 SEHNR, CDR2 FQNEAQ (reference sequence). Trimming took off 5 bases at V and 7 bases at J, with 18 bases between the two ends. The CDR3 DNA sequence: TGTGCCAGCAGCGAGAGAGGGGCGATGGGGAATGAGCAGTTCTTC. It encodes CASSERGAMGNEQFF.

This rearrangement joins TRBV5-1 to TRBJ2-5; D is unclear. The CDR3 runs to 14 residues. V was pared by 0 bases and J by 1 base, with 7 bases between. CDR1 and CDR2 (germline): SGHRS, YFSETQ. The CDR3 reads CASSLGQSQETQYF. The CDR3 nucleotides are TGCGCCAGCAGCTTGGGGCAGAGCCAAGAGACCCAGTACTTC.

The chain employs TRBV7-9 and TRBJ1-1, with D tentatively TRBD1 (6 bases). V lost 3 bases to trimming and J lost 6 bases, with 14 bases between them. Germline values: CDR1 SEHNR, CDR2 FQNEAQ (reference sequence). CDR3 length equals 14 residues. The CDR3: CASSFTGREAEAFF. The CDR3 coding sequence is TGTGCCAGCAGCTTTACAGGGAGGGAGGCTGAAGCTTTCTTT.